The clone carrying this T cell receptor beta chain was seen once. Its antigen is unidentified. TCR beta was sequenced from blood CD8+ and CD4+ T cells. Negative magnetic isolation gave CD8+ and CD4+ cells; FACS enriched CD8+ TEMRA. This sample is part of a study of CD8 T cells in Susac syndrome. General study points: It was acknowledged in the study that the number of individuals who were included in its TCR sequencing and HLA analysis was relatively small.

V was shortened by 4 bases and J by 8 bases, with 9 bases between the two germline ends. Per germline, CDR1 SQVTM and CDR2 ANQGSEA. This CDR3 is built from 11 residues. RNA totalling roughly 0.45 to 1 ug underwent reverse transcription with random hexamers. Amplification of TCR beta CDR3 by immunoSEQ multiplex PCR spanned 54 Vbeta and 13 Jbeta. MiXCR, applied by TCRdb to the immunoSEQ multiplex PCR reads, yields one record per CDR3 protein. The sample records 100,000 to 150,000 distinct CDR3 sequences, 90% to 95% being singletons. The sequenced sample consisted of CD8+ T cells from PBMCs. This chain links TRBV29-1 with TRBJ2-1; D gene ambiguous. This sequence was found in a human donor with multiple sclerosis. The CDR3 protein is CSVAREDEQFF. The CDR3 nucleotides are TGCAGCGTTGCTAGGGAAGATGAGCAGTTCTTC.